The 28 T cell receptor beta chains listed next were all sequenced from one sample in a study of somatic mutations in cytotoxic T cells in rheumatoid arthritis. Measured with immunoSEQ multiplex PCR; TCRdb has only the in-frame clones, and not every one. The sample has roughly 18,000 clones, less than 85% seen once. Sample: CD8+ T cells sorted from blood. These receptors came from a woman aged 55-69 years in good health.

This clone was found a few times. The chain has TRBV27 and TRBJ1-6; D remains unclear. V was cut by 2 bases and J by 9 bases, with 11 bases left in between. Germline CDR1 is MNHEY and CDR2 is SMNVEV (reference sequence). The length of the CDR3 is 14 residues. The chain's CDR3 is CASSLGFLTSPLHF. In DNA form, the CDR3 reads TGTGCCAGCAGTTTAGGGTTTCTAACTTCACCCCTCCACTTT.

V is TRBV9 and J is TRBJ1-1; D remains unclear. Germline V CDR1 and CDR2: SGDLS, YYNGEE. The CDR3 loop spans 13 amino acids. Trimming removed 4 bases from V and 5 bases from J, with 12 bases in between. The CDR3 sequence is CASSTGGKTEAFF. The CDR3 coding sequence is TGTGCCAGCAGCACCGGTGGGAAAACTGAAGCTTTCTTT. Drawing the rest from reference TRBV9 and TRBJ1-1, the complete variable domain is DSGVTQTPKHLITATGQRVTLRCSPRSGDLSVYWYQQSLDQGLQFLIQYYNGEERAKGNILERFSAQQFPDLHSELNLSSLELGDSALYFCASSTGGKTEAFFGQGTRLTVV.

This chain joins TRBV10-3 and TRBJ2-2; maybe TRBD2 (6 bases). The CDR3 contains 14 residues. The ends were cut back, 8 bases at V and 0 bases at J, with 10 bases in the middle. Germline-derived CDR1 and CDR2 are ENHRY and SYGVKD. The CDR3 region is CAIPGGSNTGELFF. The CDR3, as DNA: TGTGCCATCCCCGGGGGATCGAACACCGGGGAGCTGTTTTTT.

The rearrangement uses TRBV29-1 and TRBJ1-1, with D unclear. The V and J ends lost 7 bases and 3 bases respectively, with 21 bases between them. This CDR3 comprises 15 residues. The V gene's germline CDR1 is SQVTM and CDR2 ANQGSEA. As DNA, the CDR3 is TGCAGCGGGTGGTCGACATTAGCCGGGGACACTGAAGCTTTCTTT. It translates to CSGWSTLAGDTEAFF.

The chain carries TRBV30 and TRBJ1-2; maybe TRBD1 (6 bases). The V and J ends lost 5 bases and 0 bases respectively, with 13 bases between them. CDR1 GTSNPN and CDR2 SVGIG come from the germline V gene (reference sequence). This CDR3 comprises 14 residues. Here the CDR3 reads CAWLPDRSNYGYTF. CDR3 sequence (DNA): TGTGCCTGGCTGCCCGACAGGTCTAACTATGGCTACACCTTC.

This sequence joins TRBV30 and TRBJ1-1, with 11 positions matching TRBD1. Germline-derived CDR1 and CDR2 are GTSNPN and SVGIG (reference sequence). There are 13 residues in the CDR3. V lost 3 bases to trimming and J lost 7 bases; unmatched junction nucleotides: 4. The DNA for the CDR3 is TGTGCCTGGAGCGCTGGGACAGGGGGTGAAGCTTTCTTT. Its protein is CAWSAGTGGEAFF.

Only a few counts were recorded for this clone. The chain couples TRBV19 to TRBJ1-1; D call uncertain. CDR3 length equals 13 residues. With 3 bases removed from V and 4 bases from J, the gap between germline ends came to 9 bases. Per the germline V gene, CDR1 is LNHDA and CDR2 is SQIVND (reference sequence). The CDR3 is CASSMRAGTEAFF. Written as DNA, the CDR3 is TGTGCCAGTAGTATGAGAGCCGGCACTGAAGCTTTCTTT.

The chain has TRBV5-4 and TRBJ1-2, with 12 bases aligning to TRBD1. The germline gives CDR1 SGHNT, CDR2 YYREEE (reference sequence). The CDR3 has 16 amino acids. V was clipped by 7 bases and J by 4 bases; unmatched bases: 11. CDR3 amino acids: CASGGTGGHPLYGYTF. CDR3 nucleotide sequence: TGTGCCAGCGGAGGGACAGGGGGCCACCCTCTCTATGGCTACACCTTC.

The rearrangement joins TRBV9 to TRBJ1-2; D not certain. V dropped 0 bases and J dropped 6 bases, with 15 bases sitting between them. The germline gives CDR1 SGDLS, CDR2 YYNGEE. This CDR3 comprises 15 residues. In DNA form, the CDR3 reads TGTGCCAGCAGCGTAGACGGAGGGAGACGTGATGGCTACACCTTC. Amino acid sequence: CASSVDGGRRDGYTF. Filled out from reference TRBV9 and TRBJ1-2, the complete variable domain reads DSGVTQTPKHLITATGQRVTLRCSPRSGDLSVYWYQQSLDQGLQFLIQYYNGEERAKGNILERFSAQQFPDLHSELNLSSLELGDSALYFCASSVDGGRRDGYTFGSGTRLTVV.

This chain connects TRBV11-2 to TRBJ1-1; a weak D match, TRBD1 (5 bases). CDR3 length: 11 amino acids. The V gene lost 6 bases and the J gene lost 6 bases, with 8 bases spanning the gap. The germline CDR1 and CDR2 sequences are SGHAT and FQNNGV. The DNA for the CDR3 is TGTGCCAGCAGGGGCAGGGCTGAAGCTTTCTTT. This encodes CASRGRAEAFF.

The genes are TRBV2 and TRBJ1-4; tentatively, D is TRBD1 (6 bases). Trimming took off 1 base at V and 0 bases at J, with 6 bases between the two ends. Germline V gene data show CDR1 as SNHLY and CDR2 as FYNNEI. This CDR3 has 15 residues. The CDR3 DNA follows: TGTGCCAGCAGTGAAGAGGGGGCAACTAATGAAAAACTGTTTTTT. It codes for CASSEEGATNEKLFF. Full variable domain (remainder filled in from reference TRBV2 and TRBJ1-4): EPEVTQTPSHQVTQMGQEVILRCVPISNHLYFYWYRQILGQKVEFLVSFYNNEISEKSEIFDDQFSVERPDGSNFTLKIRSTKLEDSAMYFCASSEEGATNEKLFFGSGTQLSVL.

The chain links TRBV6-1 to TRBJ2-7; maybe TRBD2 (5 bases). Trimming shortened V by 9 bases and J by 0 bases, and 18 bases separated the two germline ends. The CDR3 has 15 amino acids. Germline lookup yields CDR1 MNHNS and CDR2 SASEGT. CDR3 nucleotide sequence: TGTGCCAGTCAGATAGATTTGGGGAGCTCCTACGAGCAGTACTTC. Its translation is CASQIDLGSSYEQYF.

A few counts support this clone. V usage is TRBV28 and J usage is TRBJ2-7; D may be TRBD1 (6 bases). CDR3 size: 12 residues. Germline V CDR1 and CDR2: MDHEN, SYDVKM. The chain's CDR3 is CAARGTSYEQYF. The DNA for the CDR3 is TGTGCAGCCAGGGGCACCTCCTACGAGCAGTACTTC.

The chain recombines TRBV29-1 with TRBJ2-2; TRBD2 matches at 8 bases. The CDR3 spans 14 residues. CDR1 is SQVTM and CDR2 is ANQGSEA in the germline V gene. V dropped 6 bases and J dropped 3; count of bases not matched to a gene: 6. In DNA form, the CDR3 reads TGCAGCGTGCGTACTAGCGGAGACACCGGGGAGCTGTTTTTT. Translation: CSVRTSGDTGELFF.

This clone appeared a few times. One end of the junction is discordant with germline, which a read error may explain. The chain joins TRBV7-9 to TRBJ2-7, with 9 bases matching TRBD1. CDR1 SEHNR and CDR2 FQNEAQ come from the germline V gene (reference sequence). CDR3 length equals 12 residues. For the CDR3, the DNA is TGTGCCAGCAGCTTAGGGGGACAGGGCCAGCACTTC. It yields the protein CASSLGGQGQHF.

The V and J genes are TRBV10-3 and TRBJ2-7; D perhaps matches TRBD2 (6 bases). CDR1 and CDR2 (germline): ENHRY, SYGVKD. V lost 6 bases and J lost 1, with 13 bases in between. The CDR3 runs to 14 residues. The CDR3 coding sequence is TGTGCCATCAGAGCTCCCGGGGGATCCTACGAGCAGTACTTC. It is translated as CAIRAPGGSYEQYF.

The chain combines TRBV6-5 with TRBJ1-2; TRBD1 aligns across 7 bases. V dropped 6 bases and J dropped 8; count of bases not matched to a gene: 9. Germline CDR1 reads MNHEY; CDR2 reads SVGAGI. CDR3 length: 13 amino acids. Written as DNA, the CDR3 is TGTGCCAGCAGCCACCGACAGGGTGGAGGCTACACCTTC. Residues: CASSHRQGGGYTF.

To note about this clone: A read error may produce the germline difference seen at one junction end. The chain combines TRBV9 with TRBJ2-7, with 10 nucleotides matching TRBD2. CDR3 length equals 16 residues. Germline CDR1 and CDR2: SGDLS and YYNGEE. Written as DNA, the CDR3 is TGTGCCAGTAGCGTAGGAAGCGGGGGGGGGAGGGACGAGCAGTACTTC. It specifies CASSVGSGGGRDEQYF. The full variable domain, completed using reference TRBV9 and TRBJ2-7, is DSGVTQTPKHLITATGQRVTLRCSPRSGDLSVYWYQQSLDQGLQFLIQYYNGEERAKGNILERFSAQQFPDLHSELNLSSLELGDSALYFCASSVGSGGGRDEQYFGPGTRLTVT.

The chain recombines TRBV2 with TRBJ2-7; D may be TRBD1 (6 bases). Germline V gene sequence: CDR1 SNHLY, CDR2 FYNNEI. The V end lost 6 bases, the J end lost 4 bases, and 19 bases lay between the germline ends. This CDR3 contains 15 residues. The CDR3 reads CASSSRQARRYEQYF. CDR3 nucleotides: TGTGCCAGCAGCTCTCGACAGGCTCGGCGGTACGAGCAGTACTTC. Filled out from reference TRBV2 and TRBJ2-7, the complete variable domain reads EPEVTQTPSHQVTQMGQEVILRCVPISNHLYFYWYRQILGQKVEFLVSFYNNEISEKSEIFDDQFSVERPDGSNFTLKIRSTKLEDSAMYFCASSSRQARRYEQYFGPGTRLTVT.

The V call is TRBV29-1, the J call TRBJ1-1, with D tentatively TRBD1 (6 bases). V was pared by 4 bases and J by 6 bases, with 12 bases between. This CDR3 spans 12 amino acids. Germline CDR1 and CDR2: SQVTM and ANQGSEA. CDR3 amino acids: CSVVGGTAEAFF. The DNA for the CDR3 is TGCAGCGTTGTCGGGGGCACAGCTGAAGCTTTCTTT.

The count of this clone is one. CDR3 coding DNA: TGTGCCAGCAGGCCCGCGGTACAGCGAGCCTACGAGCAGTACTTC. The encoded protein is CASRPAVQRAYEQYF. The chain combines TRBV27 with TRBJ2-7; D unclear. The V end was cut by 6 bases, the J end by 2 bases, with 17 bases between. CDR3 length equals 15 residues. Germline CDR1 reads MNHEY; CDR2 reads SMNVEV (reference sequence).

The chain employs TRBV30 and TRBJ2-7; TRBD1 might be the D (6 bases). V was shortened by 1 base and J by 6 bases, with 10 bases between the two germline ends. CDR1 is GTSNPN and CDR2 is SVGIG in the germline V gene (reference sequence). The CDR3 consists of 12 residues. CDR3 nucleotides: TGTGCCTGGAGTGAGGGCAGGGGCGAGCAGTACTTC. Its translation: CAWSEGRGEQYF.

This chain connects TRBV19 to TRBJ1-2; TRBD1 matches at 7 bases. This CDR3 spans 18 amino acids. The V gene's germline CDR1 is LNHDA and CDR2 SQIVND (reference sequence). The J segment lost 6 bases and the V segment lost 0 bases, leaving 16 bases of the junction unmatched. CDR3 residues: CASSIDWTGSGVFHGYTF. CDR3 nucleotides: TGTGCCAGTAGTATAGACTGGACAGGATCCGGGGTTTTTCATGGCTACACCTTC.

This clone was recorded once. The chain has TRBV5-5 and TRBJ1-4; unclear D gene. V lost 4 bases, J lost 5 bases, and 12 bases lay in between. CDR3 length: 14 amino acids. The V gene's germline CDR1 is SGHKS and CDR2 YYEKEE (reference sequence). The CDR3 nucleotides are TGTGCCAGCAGCCCCGAGGGCTTAAATGAAAAACTGTTTTTT. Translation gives CASSPEGLNEKLFF.

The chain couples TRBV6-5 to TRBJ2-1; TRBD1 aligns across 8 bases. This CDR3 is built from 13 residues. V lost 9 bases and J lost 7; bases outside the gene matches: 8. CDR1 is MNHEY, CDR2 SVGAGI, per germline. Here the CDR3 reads CASGQGEGNEQFF. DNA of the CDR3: TGTGCCAGTGGACAGGGTGAGGGGAATGAGCAGTTCTTC.

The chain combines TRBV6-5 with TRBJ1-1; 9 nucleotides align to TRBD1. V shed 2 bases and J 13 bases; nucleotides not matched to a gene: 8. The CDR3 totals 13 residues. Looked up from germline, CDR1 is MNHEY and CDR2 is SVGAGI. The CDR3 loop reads CASSYGTGSEIFF. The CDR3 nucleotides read TGTGCCAGCAGTTACGGGACAGGGAGCGAGATTTTCTTT.

The CDR3 coding sequence is TGTGCCAGCAGTTTATTGTGGGGGGGCCTTACCGGGGAGCTGTTTTTT. Translating gives CASSLLWGGLTGELFF. The genes are TRBV28 and TRBJ2-2; D perhaps matches TRBD2 (7 bases). This CDR3 contains 16 residues. With 1 base removed from V and 5 bases from J, the gap between germline ends came to 14 bases. Germline-derived CDR1 and CDR2 are MDHEN and SYDVKM.

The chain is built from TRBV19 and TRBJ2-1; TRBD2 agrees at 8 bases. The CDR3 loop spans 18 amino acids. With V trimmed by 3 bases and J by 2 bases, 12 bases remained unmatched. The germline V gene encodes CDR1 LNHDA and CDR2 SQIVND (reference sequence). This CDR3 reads CASSIGGSGGYPYNEQFF. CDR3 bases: TGTGCCAGTAGTATCGGGGGGAGCGGGGGTTACCCCTACAATGAGCAGTTCTTC.